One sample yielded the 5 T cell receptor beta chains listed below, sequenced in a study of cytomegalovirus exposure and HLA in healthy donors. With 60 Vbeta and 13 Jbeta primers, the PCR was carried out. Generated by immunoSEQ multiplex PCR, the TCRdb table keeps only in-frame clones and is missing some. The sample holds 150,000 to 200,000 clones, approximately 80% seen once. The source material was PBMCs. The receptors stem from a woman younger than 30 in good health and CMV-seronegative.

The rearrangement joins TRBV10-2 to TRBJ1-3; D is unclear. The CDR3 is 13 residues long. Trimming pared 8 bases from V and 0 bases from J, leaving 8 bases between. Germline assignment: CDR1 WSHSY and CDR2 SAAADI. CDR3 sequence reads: CASGPSSGNTIYF. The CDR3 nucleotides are TGCGCCAGCGGGCCGTCCTCTGGAAACACCATATATTTT.

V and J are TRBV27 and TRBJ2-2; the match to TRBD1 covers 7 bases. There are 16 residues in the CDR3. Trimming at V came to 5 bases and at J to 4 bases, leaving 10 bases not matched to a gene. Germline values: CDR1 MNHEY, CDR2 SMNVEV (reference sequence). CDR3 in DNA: TGTGCCAGCAGTACACGACAGGGTTTGGGCACCGGGGAGCTGTTTTTT. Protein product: CASSTRQGLGTGELFF.

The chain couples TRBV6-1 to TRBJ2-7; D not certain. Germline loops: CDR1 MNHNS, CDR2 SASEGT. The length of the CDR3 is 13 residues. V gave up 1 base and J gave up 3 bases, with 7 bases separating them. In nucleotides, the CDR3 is TGTGCCAGCAGTGAAGGGTCAGACTACGAGCAGTACTTC. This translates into CASSEGSDYEQYF.

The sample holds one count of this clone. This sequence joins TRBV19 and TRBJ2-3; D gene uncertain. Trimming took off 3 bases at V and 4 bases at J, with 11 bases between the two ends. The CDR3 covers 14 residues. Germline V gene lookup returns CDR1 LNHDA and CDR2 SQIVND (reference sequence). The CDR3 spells CASSINSLADTQYF. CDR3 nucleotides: TGTGCCAGTAGTATTAATAGTTTGGCAGATACGCAGTATTTT.

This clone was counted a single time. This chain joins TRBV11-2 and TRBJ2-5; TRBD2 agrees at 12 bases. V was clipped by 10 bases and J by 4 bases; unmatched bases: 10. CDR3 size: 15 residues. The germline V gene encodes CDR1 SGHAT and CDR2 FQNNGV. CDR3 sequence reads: CATSSGGAQRETQYF. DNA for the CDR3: TGTGCCACCTCTAGCGGGGGGGCCCAGAGAGAGACCCAGTACTTC. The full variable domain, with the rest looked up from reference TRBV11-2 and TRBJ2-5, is EAGVAQSPRYKIIEKRQSVAFWCNPISGHATLYWYQQILGQGPKLLIQFQNNGVVDDSQLPKDRFSAERLKGVDSTLKIQPAKLEDSAVYLCATSSGGAQRETQYFGPGTRLLVL.